At least ten counts were recorded for the clone carrying this TCR beta chain. Its specificity is not known. This sample was taken from a study of blood T cells in healthy people across ages. J lost 3 bases, V lost 4 bases, and 5 bases had no gene match. The CDR3 is made up of 15 amino acids. The germline gives CDR1 SGHVS, CDR2 FQNEAQ. With a J-beta primer mix and a sample-barcoded 5' primer, a second PCR ran 7 to 11 cycles. Each cDNA molecule carried a tag from a template-switch adaptor that contained 12 random nucleotides. TCRdb used MiXCR to reprocess the 5' RACE reads, holding one entry per CDR3 protein. The data contain about 1.6 million distinct CDR3 sequences, 30% to 40% of them seen just once; the ten biggest clones take up approximately 10%. The study, taken as a whole, reports: Leaving the PBMCs unsorted stopped any conclusive comparison of naive versus antigen-experienced cells.

Peripheral blood, roughly 9.3 milliliters per donor, was collected. PBMCs, at least 6 million per sample, were isolated. The TCR comes from a woman aged 30 to 39 in good health. Source material: blood. V and J are TRBV7-8 and TRBJ2-7; 11 bases map to TRBD2. CDR3 region: CASSSPTSGDYEQYF. The DNA of the CDR3 is TGTGCCAGCAGCTCGCCGACTAGCGGGGACTACGAGCAGTACTTC.